The 17 T cell receptor beta chains reported below all come from one sample, sequenced in a study of graft-versus-host responses after intestinal transplantation. TCRdb keeps only in-frame clones here, not all; method: immunoSEQ multiplex PCR. The table lists 65,000 to 85,000 clones, about nine tenths of them singletons. The sequenced sample was bone marrow, obtained roughly 780 days after intestinal transplantation. These receptors were obtained from a human patient who received an intestinal transplant, so some T cells may come from the graft donor.

The gene calls are TRBV19 and TRBJ1-5; D unresolved. The V gene lost 2 bases and the J gene lost 6 bases, with 11 bases spanning the gap. The CDR3 extends over 14 amino acids. Germline CDR1 LNHDA, CDR2 SQIVND (reference sequence). Here the CDR3 DNA reads TGTGCCAGTAGTATACTCACCGGGGTTCAGCCCCAGCATTTT. This sequence encodes CASSILTGVQPQHF.

The CDR3 is CASSLAGQGVNGYTF. The DNA of the CDR3 is TGTGCCAGCAGCTTAGCCGGACAGGGGGTTAATGGCTACACCTTC. The J gene is TRBJ1-2, the V gene TRBV7-9, with 10 bases lining up with TRBD1. Germline CDR1 SEHNR, CDR2 FQNEAQ (reference sequence). The CDR3 extends over 15 amino acids. V dropped 0 bases and J dropped 6; count of bases not matched to a gene: 4.

This clone was seen a single time. The chain employs TRBV6-5 and TRBJ1-5; D remains unclear. Germline lookup yields CDR1 MNHEY and CDR2 SVGAGI. The CDR3 spans 13 residues. V was shortened by 8 bases and J by 6 bases, with 14 bases between the two germline ends. The CDR3: CASRPLVGQPQHF. The CDR3 nucleotides read TGTGCCAGCCGTCCTCTGGTGGGTCAGCCCCAGCATTTT.

V usage is TRBV9 and J usage is TRBJ2-7; D is possibly TRBD1 or TRBD2 (5 bases each). The CDR3 loop spans 14 amino acids. The germline V gene encodes CDR1 SGDLS and CDR2 YYNGEE. V was trimmed by 4 bases and J by 0 bases, leaving 11 bases between them. Here the CDR3 reads CASSKGTSSYEQYF. CDR3 nucleotides: TGTGCCAGCAGCAAAGGGACCTCCTCCTACGAGCAGTACTTC.

This rearrangement joins TRBV6-1 to TRBJ2-7; no firm D call. Per germline, CDR1 MNHNS and CDR2 SASEGT. Trimming removed 5 bases from V and 2 bases from J, with 7 bases in between. The CDR3 consists of 12 residues. Written as DNA, the CDR3 is TGTGCCAGCAGTCATCTAGCCTACGAGCAGTACTTC. Translation: CASSHLAYEQYF.

This clone occurred a few times. The chain links TRBV4-2 to TRBJ2-1; either TRBD1 or TRBD2 may fit D (8 bases each). This CDR3 region has 19 residues. V lost 3 bases, J lost 3 bases, and 24 bases lay in between. Per germline, CDR1 LGHNA and CDR2 YNFKEQ. In DNA form, the CDR3 reads TGTGCCAGCAGCCACGGGGCAGGGGGCGCGAGCGGGAGCTACAATGAGCAGTTCTTC. This codes for CASSHGAGGASGSYNEQFF.

This chain connects TRBV5-4 to TRBJ1-1; TRBD1 is a possible D gene (5 bases). V lost 4 bases and J lost 14, with 21 bases in between. The CDR3 length is 13 residues. The germline CDR1 and CDR2 sequences are SGHNT and YYREEE (reference sequence). CDR3 sequence reads: CASSIETGTDGFF. CDR3 sequence (DNA): TGTGCCAGCAGCATAGAGACCGGGACTGACGGCTTCTTT.

This chain joins TRBV6-1 and TRBJ2-7, with D possibly being TRBD2 (6 bases). The CDR3 length is 15 residues. The germline V and J ends were trimmed by 4 bases and 2 bases, with 15 bases remaining between them. CDR1 MNHNS and CDR2 SASEGT come from the germline V gene. This chain's CDR3 is CASSGVSGVPYEQYF. The CDR3 nucleotides are TGTGCCAGCAGTGGCGTGTCGGGAGTCCCCTACGAGCAGTACTTC.

The genes are TRBV6-5 and TRBJ2-5; D gene ambiguous. The germline V and J ends were trimmed by 0 bases and 6 bases, with 14 bases remaining between them. Germline V gene sequence: CDR1 MNHEY, CDR2 SVGAGI. This CDR3 contains 15 residues. CDR3 in amino acids: CASSYSRQHVQTQYF. The DNA for the CDR3 is TGTGCCAGCAGTTACTCGAGGCAGCACGTCCAGACCCAGTACTTC.

The V call is TRBV7-9, the J call TRBJ2-1; D is perhaps TRBD1 (5 bases). The CDR3 runs 13 residues. Trimming took 5 bases from V and 16 from J, leaving 21 bases between them. Germline V gene lookup returns CDR1 SEHNR and CDR2 FQNEAQ (reference sequence). DNA for the CDR3: TGTGCCAGCAGCCCCCGGAAGGGGCAGGTATGTTTCTTC. As protein: CASSPRKGQVCFF.

V usage is TRBV9 and J usage is TRBJ2-3; D not certain. The CDR3 consists of 14 residues. Germline loops: CDR1 SGDLS, CDR2 YYNGEE. Trimming removed 0 bases from V and 4 bases from J, with 9 bases in between. In DNA, the CDR3 is TGTGCCAGCAGCGTAGTCGCCGCCCCAGATACGCAGTATTTT. It specifies CASSVVAAPDTQYF.

CDR3 nucleotides: TGTGCCAGCAGCTTAGAGGCCGGCGGGGGTTACACAGATACGCAGTATTTT. This sequence encodes CASSLEAGGGYTDTQYF. This chain connects TRBV11-2 to TRBJ2-3; 7 bases fit TRBD2. The CDR3 runs 17 residues. Germline CDR1 is SGHAT and CDR2 is FQNNGV. The V and J ends lost 0 bases and 2 bases, in that order; junction bases with no gene match: 8.

The rearrangement links TRBV27 to TRBJ2-2; 8 bases match TRBD2. CDR3 length: 20 residues. Germline V gene data show CDR1 as MNHEY and CDR2 as SMNVEV (reference sequence). J was trimmed by 3 bases and V by 7 bases; bases with no gene match: 22. The CDR3 region is CASTPEVGRREDGDTGELFF. CDR3 sequence (DNA): TGTGCCAGCACCCCCGAAGTTGGACGGCGGGAGGATGGGGACACCGGGGAGCTGTTTTTT.

This clone was detected only a few times. The chain carries TRBV28 and TRBJ1-6; no firm D call. The CDR3 loop spans 16 amino acids. Germline CDR1 MDHEN, CDR2 SYDVKM. Trimming cost V 3 bases and J 2 bases, with 11 bases left between them. DNA of the CDR3: TGTGCCAGCAGTTTCGGGTCAAATCCCTATAATTCACCCCTCCACTTT. Its protein product is CASSFGSNPYNSPLHF.

The J gene is TRBJ1-5, the V gene TRBV28; no clear D gene. The CDR3 extends over 14 amino acids. The germline gives CDR1 MDHEN, CDR2 SYDVKM. V was trimmed by 1 base and J by 4 bases, leaving 8 bases between them. This chain's CDR3 is CASSLSAENQPQHF. The CDR3 DNA is TGTGCCAGCAGTTTATCGGCAGAGAATCAGCCCCAGCATTTT.

In nucleotides, the CDR3 is TGTGCCAGTAGTTCCAACAGGGCGCTTGGAAACACCATATATTTT. Residues: CASSSNRALGNTIYF. This chain connects TRBV19 to TRBJ1-3; D may be TRBD1 (6 bases). Germline V CDR1 and CDR2: LNHDA, SQIVND (reference sequence). CDR3 length equals 15 residues. V gave up 5 bases and J gave up 3 bases, with 14 bases separating them.

The chain uses TRBV11-2 and TRBJ2-1; D is possibly TRBD1 or TRBD2 (6 bases each). V was clipped by 5 bases and J by 0 bases, with 11 bases between them. The CDR3 runs to 15 residues. CDR1 and CDR2 (germline): SGHAT, FQNNGV. CDR3 region: CASSPEGGSYNEQFF. CDR3 nucleotides: TGTGCCAGCAGCCCCGAGGGGGGCTCCTACAATGAGCAGTTCTTC.